This T cell receptor (beta chain) stems from a study of T-cell reconstitution after alpha-beta-depleted transplantation in children. Findings of the study overall: T-cell numbers and diversity one year post-transplant derived largely from freshly generated T cells. Reportedly, only several hundred clones from non-depleted graft cells drove alpha-beta T-cell counts at about two months.

TCRbeta library preparation incorporated unique molecular identifiers. TCRdb independently ran MiXCR on the PCR reads; one entry per CDR3 protein. The sample has some 310,000 distinct CDR3 sequences, around 20% seen once. A few counts support this clonotype. Antigen specificity is unknown. Germline values: CDR1 MNHEY, CDR2 SMNVEV (reference sequence). The CDR3 totals 16 residues. V lost 3 bases and J lost 0, with 9 bases in between. This TCR was recovered from a male patient aged 10 to 17 who had a stem cell transplant for acute lymphoblastic leukemia, so the T cells may come from the graft donor. The chain combines TRBV27 with TRBJ2-6; D perhaps matches TRBD1 (5 bases). The source was PBMCs, mostly from graft donor cells, collected 180 days after TCRalphabeta/CD19-depleted stem cell transplant. The chain's CDR3 is CASSFDSHSGANVLTF. Written as DNA, the CDR3 is TGTGCCAGCAGTTTCGACAGTCACTCTGGGGCCAACGTCCTGACTTTC.